Detailed here is one TCR beta chain. Its matching antigen is unknown. TCRdb used MiXCR to reprocess the reads, holding one entry per CDR3 protein. The data contain approximately 1,000,000 distinct CDR3 sequences, approximately 31% of them singletons. The sample belongs to a study of T cell repertoires in cytomegalovirus infection. Study-level background: As its CMV epitopes, the study selected recently identified HLA-C-restricted and well-studied HLA-B-restricted targets. CMV infection plus the matching HLA type was flagged by public TCR beta signatures.

Study outcomes and limitations: Summed frequency of shared TCR beta families picked out CMV carriers who also had the relevant HLA. Ex vivo responses were dominated by HLA-C-restricted CMV-specific TCR beta clonotypes.

Trimming cost V 5 bases and J 2 bases, with 10 bases left between them. The CDR3 loop spans 13 amino acids. Germline V lookup: CDR1 SQVTM, CDR2 ANQGSEA. V gene TRBV29-1 combines with J gene TRBJ2-1; no definite D call. The sample here was cultured CD8+ T cells from PBMCs, taken from culture after CMV antigen stimulation. The source of this sequence is a human donor in good health (CMV status not recorded). Some clones in this sample may be carry-over from other donors' samples. The CDR3, as DNA: TGCAGCGTTCCTAGACCTACCTACAATGAGCAGTTCTTC. Its translation: CSVPRPTYNEQFF.